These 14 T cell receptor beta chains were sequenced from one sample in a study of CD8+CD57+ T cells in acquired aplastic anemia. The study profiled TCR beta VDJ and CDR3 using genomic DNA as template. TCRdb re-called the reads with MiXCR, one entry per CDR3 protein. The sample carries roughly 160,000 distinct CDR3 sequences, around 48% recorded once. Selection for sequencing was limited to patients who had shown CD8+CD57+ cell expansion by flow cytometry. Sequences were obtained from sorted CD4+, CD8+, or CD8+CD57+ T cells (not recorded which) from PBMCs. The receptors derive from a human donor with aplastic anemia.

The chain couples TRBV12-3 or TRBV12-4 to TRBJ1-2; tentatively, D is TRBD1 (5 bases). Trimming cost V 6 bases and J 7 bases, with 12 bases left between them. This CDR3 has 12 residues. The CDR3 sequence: CASSLGLLGYTF. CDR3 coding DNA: TGTGCCAGCAGCCTGGGACTCCTTGGCTACACCTTC.

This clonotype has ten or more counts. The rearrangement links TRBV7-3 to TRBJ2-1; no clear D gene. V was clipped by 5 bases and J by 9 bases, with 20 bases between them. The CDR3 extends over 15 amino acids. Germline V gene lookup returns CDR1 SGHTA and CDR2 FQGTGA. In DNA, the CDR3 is TGTGCCAGCAGCCGTTCTGATGGCGCCGTCGGTGAGCAGTTCTTC. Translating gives CASSRSDGAVGEQFF. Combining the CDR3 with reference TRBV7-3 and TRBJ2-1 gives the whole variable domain GAGVSQTPSNKVTEKGKYVELRCDPISGHTALYWYRQSLGQGPEFLIYFQGTGAADDSGLPNDRFFAVRPEGSVSTLKIQRTERGDSAVYLCASSRSDGAVGEQFFGPGTRLTVL.

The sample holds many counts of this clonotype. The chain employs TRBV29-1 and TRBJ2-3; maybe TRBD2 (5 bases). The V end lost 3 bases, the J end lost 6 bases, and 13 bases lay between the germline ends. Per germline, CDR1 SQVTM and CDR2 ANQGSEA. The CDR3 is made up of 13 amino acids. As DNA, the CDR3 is TGCAGCGTTGACTCCCCACCGGGGGATACGCAGTATTTT. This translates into CSVDSPPGDTQYF.

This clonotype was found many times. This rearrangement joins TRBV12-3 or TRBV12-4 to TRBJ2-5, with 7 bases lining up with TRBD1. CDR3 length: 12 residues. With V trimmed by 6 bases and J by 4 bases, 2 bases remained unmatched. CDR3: CASSQGVETQYF. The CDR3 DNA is TGTGCCAGCAGCCAGGGGGTAGAGACCCAGTACTTC.

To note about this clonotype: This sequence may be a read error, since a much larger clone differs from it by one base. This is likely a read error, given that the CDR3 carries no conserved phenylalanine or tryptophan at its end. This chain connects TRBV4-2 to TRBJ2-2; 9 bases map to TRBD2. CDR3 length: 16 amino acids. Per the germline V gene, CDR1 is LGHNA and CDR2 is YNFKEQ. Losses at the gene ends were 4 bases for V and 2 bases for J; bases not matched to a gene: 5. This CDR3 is CASSPASGANTGELFL. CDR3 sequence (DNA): TGTGCCAGCAGCCCAGCTAGCGGGGCTAACACCGGGGAGCTGTTTCTT.

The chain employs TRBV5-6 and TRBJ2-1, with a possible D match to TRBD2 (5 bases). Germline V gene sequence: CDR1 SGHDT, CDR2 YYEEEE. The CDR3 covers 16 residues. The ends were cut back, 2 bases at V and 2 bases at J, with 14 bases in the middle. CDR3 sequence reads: CASSLEGPQTYNEQFF. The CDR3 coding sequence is TGTGCCAGCAGCTTAGAGGGCCCCCAGACCTACAATGAGCAGTTCTTC.

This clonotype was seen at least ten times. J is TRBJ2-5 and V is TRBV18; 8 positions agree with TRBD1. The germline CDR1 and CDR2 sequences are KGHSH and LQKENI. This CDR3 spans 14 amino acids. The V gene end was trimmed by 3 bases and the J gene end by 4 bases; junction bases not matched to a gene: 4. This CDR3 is CASSPRTGPETQYF. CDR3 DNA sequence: TGTGCCAGCTCACCGAGGACAGGGCCAGAGACCCAGTACTTC.

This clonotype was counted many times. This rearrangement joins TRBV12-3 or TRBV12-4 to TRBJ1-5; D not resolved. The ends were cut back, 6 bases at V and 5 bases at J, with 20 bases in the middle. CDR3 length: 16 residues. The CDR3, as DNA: TGTGCCAGCAGCCCGGGTTGGTTGGGTAGGGATCAGCCCCAGCATTTT. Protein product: CASSPGWLGRDQPQHF.

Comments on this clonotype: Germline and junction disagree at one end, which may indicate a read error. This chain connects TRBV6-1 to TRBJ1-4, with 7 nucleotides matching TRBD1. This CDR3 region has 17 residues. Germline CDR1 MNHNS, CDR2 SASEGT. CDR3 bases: TGTGCCAGCAGCCGCGAAACAGTACAGGGGCTTAATGAAAAACTGTTTTTC. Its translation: CASSRETVQGLNEKLFF.

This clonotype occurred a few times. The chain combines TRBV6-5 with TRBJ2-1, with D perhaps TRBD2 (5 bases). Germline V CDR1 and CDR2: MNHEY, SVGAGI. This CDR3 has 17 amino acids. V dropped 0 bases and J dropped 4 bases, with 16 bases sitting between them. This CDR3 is CASSYSSLAPGYNEQFF. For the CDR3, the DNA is TGTGCCAGCAGTTACTCGAGTCTAGCCCCCGGTTACAATGAGCAGTTCTTC.

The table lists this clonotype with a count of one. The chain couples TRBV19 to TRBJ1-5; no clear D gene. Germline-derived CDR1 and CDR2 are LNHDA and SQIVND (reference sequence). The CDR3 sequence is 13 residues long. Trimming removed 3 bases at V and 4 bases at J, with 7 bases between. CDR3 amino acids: CASSILHNQPQHF. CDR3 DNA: TGTGCCAGTAGTATTCTCCATAATCAGCCCCAGCATTTT.

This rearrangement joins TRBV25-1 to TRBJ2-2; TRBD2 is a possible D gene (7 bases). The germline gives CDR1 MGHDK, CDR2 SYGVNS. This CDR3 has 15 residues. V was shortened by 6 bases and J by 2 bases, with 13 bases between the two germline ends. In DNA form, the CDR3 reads TGTGCCAGCAGGAAAGCGGGGACAAACACCGGGGAGCTGTTTTTT. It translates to CASRKAGTNTGELFF.

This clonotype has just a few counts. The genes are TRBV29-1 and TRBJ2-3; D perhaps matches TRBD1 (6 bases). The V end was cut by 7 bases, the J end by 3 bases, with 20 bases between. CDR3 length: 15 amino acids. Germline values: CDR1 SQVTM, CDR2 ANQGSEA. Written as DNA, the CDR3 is TGCAGCGGTGATTCACAGGGAATGGGAACAGATACGCAGTATTTT. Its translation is CSGDSQGMGTDTQYF.

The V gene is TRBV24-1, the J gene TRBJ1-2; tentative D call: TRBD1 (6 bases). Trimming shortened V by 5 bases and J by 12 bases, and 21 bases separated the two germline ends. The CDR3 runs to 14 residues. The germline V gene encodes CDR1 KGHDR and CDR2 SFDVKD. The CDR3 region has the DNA TGTGCCACCAGTGCCTCCTCACAGGACGGGGGCCACACCTTC. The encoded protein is CATSASSQDGGHTF.